This T cell receptor beta chain came from a study of patients and donors after allogeneic stem cell transplantation. Using its own MiXCR run on the RT-PCR reads, TCRdb lists one record per CDR3 protein. The profile shows about 230,000 distinct CDR3 sequences, 13% to 15% of them singletons. CDR3 length: 15 amino acids. Between the trimmed V and J ends, which lost 8 bases and 1 base, there was a span of 18 bases. Germline V gene lookup returns CDR1 SGHNT and CDR2 YYREEE (reference sequence). This TCR derives from a human donor who was either an allogeneic HSCT recipient or a stem cell or donor lymphocyte infusion donor (not recorded which). It is not recorded whose cells these are; they may come from a transplant donor. The genes are TRBV5-4 and TRBJ2-5, with D possibly matching TRBD2 (6 bases). The sequenced sample consisted of blood, either unsorted or a sorted T cell fraction (not recorded which). As DNA, the CDR3 is TGTGCCAGTCACACTATAGCGGAGGCCCAAGAGACCCAGTACTTC. Amino acid sequence: CASHTIAEAQETQYF.